This T cell receptor (beta chain) emerged from a study of blood T cell repertoires in COVID-19. Study background: The United States, Italy and Spain supplied acute and convalescent COVID-19 samples.

The germline CDR1 and CDR2 sequences are SQVTM and ANQGSEA. V trimming: 2 bases; J trimming: 4 bases; junction bases outside the gene matches: 10. The CDR3 sequence is 16 residues long. The cohort comprised adults aged roughly 18 to 95 years residing in under 30 US areas. In the source study's methods: Amplifying reference gene primers gave estimates of nucleated cell counts. Generated by immunoSEQ multiplex PCR, the TCRdb table keeps only in-frame clones and is missing some. D and trimming come from the DNA, and the V and J calls and clone size come from that table. The sample includes approximately 250,000 clones, approximately 88% of them seen just once.

Sequencing was done on a sample of PBMCs or T cells enriched from blood (not recorded which). The source is a middle-aged woman with acute COVID-19. This sequence joins TRBV29-1 and TRBJ2-3; TRBD2 matches 9 bases. CDR3 protein: CSVETEGSGSSDTQYF. CDR3 in DNA: TGCAGCGTTGAAACCGAGGGTAGCGGGAGTTCAGATACGCAGTATTTT.